These T cell receptor beta chains were read from a single sample in a study of cytomegalovirus exposure and HLA in healthy donors. Some clones are missing from TCRdb's copy, which holds only in-frame ones; the method was immunoSEQ multiplex PCR. The data show around 100,000 clones, roughly 85% seen once. Material: PBMCs. The receptors originated from a woman between 35 and 50 years old in good health and CMV-seronegative. CDR3s include the opening cysteine and the closing phenylalanine or tryptophan. The D gene is left open where the match is weak. Size values are once, few and many counts, or a class for expanded clones, and some rows have none.

TRBJ1-2,NA,NA,TRBV4-3,TGCGCCAGCAGCCACGGACGGGGGGACTATGGCTACACCTTC,CASSHGRGDYGYTF
TRBJ2-1,once,TRBD2,TRBV28,TGTGCCAGCAGTTTTGGTCTAGCGGGAGGCGATGAGCAGTTCTTC,CASSFGLAGGDEQFF
TRBJ2-2,NA,TRBD2,TRBV4-2,TGTGCCAGCAGCCAAGAAGGAGTGGCGGGAGGGCCGATAACCGGGGAGCTGTTTTTT,CASSQEGVAGGPITGELFF
TRBJ2-3,NA,NA,TRBV7-9,TGTGCCAGCAACACTCTAGGAGGCACAGATACGCAGTATTTT,CASNTLGGTDTQYF
TRBJ1-6,NA,NA,TRBV11-2,TGTGCCAGCAGCTTAGTATGGAGGGGAAGGAATTCACCCCTCCACTTT,CASSLVWRGRNSPLHF
TRBJ2-1,NA,TRBD2,TRBV7-2,TGTGCCAGCAGCTCCCAGGGCGGGGGGGCATATGAGCAGTTCTTC,CASSSQGGGAYEQFF
TRBJ2-1,NA,TRBD2,TRBV5-1,TGCGCCAGCAGCTTGGCCGCTAGCGGGAGAGGTGAGCAGTTCTTC,CASSLAASGRGEQFF
TRBJ1-2,NA,NA,TRBV19,TGTGCCAGTAGTCCTTACGACAGGATCTATGGCTACACCTTC,CASSPYDRIYGYTF
TRBJ2-2,NA,TRBD2,TRBV5-4,TGTGCCAGCAGCGATAGCGGGAGGGTAACCGGGGAGCTGTTTTTT,CASSDSGRVTGELFF
TRBJ1-1,once,TRBD1,TRBV19,TGTGCCAGTAGACCCCCGGGACAGGGGAACACTGAAGCTTTCTTT,CASRPPGQGNTEAFF
TRBJ2-2,few,NA,TRBV28,TGTGCCAGCAGCACTACAACCACCGGGGAGCTGTTTTTT,CASSTTTTGELFF
TRBJ1-2,NA,TRBD1,TRBV15,TGTGCCACCAGCAGAGGAGGGACAGGGGGATATGGCTACACCTTC,CATSRGGTGGYGYTF
TRBJ2-6,few,NA,TRBV4-3,TGCGCCAGCAGCCAAGTGGTAGGGGCTGGGGCCAACGTCCTGACTTTC,CASSQVVGAGANVLTF
TRBJ1-1,NA,TRBD1,TRBV10-1,TGCGCCAGCAGTGAGTCCGGAGGGGACAGTGAAGCTTTCTTT,CASSESGGDSEAFF